This T cell receptor (beta chain) comes out of a study of cytomegalovirus exposure and HLA in healthy donors. From the approximately 110-subject validation cohort, which was separate from the approximately 670-subject first cohort, the donors were drawn. The ends were cut back, 0 bases at V and 6 bases at J, with 14 bases in the middle. The CDR3 is made up of 16 amino acids. Germline V gene sequence: CDR1 KGHSH, CDR2 LQKENI. Some clones are missing from TCRdb's copy, which holds only in-frame ones; the method was immunoSEQ multiplex PCR. The top ten hold around 3% of the sample, which has over 60,000 clones, 85% to 95% seen once. Notes on the study in general: Among TCR beta chains, those listed as cytomegalovirus-associated numbered some 160.

Of note for this clone: The antigen remains unidentified.

Input material: PBMCs. This TCR derives from a man aged 18 to 29 in good health and CMV-seronegative. J is TRBJ2-2 and V is TRBV18; D might be TRBD1 (6 bases). The DNA for the CDR3 is TGTGCCAGCTCACCACCGGGGCGGCCAGGGGCCGGGGAGCTGTTTTTT. Translation: CASSPPGRPGAGELFF.